What follows describes a single TCR beta chain. Its antigen is unknown. Method: immunoSEQ multiplex PCR; TCRdb's copy keeps in-frame clones and lacks some. In the table there are more than 1,200 clones, 80% to 85% of which are singletons. The data derive from a study of tissue T cells after allogeneic stem cell transplantation. The V and J ends lost 2 bases and 3 bases respectively, with 7 bases between them. This CDR3 has 13 residues. Germline CDR1 is LNHDA and CDR2 is SQIVND (reference sequence). Broader study findings: Alloreactivity or antigen specificity of tissue TCRs was not determined; some clones might be host cells. In patients and mice, blood and spleen missed much of tissue repertoire. Across patients, clones rarely overlapped, yet motif clusters were shared tissue-specifically.

Enrolled prospectively were adult allogeneic hematopoietic cell transplant recipients whose graft-versus-host disease was steroid-refractory. This sequence joins TRBV19 and TRBJ1-1; D gene ambiguous. The sequenced sample was spleen tissue, obtained at autopsy. This receptor was taken from a male patient between 35 and 70 years old with steroid-refractory graft-versus-host disease after an allogeneic stem cell transplant. Among the T cells, some may be from the graft donor. The chain's CDR3 is CASSIKRHTEAFF. CDR3 nucleotides: TGTGCCAGTAGTATAAAGAGACACACTGAAGCTTTCTTT.